These 27 T cell receptor beta chains originate from one sample sequenced in a study of T-cell reconstitution after alpha-beta-depleted transplantation in children. Their specific antigens are unknown. Using unique molecular identifiers, the investigators prepared the TCRbeta library. TCRdb passed the PCR reads through MiXCR, listing each CDR3 protein once. The table records approximately 32,000 distinct CDR3 sequences, around 7% of them present only once. Study outcomes and limitations: Several hundred rapidly expanded clones from non-depleted graft cells reportedly supplied alpha-beta T cells about two months post-transplant.

The material was peripheral blood, obtained 60 days after TCRalphabeta/CD19-depleted stem cell transplant. All receptors come from a child less than two years old who had a stem cell transplant for acute myeloid leukemia, so the T cells may come from the graft donor.

This clonotype was seen only a few times. A much larger clonotype is one base distant, so this may be a read error. This sequence joins TRBV7-9 and TRBJ2-7; no definite D call. Germline V lookup: CDR1 SEHNR, CDR2 FQNEAQ (reference sequence). The CDR3 sequence is 11 residues long. V dropped 5 bases and J dropped 3 bases, with 5 bases sitting between them. The CDR3, as DNA: TGTGCCAGCAGCCTCTACTACGAGCAGTACTTC. It yields the protein CASSLYYEQYF.

The table lists this clonotype with many counts. The rearrangement joins TRBV27 to TRBJ2-1; 9 bases are shared with TRBD2. V shed 3 bases and J 3 bases; nucleotides not matched to a gene: 6. In germline, CDR1 is MNHEY, CDR2 SMNVEV (reference sequence). CDR3 length: 16 amino acids. CDR3 loop: CASSFLGTSLYNEQFF. As DNA, the CDR3 is TGTGCCAGCAGTTTCCTAGGGACTAGCCTCTACAATGAGCAGTTCTTC.

This clonotype came up many times. CDR3 protein: CASSLLTERGTETQYF. CDR3 DNA: TGTGCCAGCAGCTTATTAACCGAGCGGGGGACAGAGACCCAGTACTTC. The V and J genes are TRBV13 and TRBJ2-5; 8 bases are shared with TRBD2. Germline V gives CDR1 PRHDT, CDR2 FYEKMQ (reference sequence). The CDR3 is 16 amino acids. J was trimmed by 4 bases and V by 2 bases; bases with no gene match: 9. Together with reference TRBV13 and TRBJ2-5, the CDR3 gives the full variable domain: AAGVIQSPRHLIKEKRETATLKCYPIPRHDTVYWYQQGPGQDPQFLISFYEKMQSDKGSIPDRFSAQQFSDYHSELNMSSLELGDSALYFCASSLLTERGTETQYFGPGTRLLVL.

The V and J genes are TRBV4-3 and TRBJ2-5, with 7 bases fitting TRBD1. The CDR3 has 16 amino acids. Germline CDR1 and CDR2: LGHNA and YSLEER. Trimming took 0 bases from V and 4 from J; bases not matched to a gene: 8. The CDR3 is CASSQDWTGGGETQYF. The CDR3 coding sequence is TGCGCCAGCAGCCAAGATTGGACAGGAGGAGGAGAGACCCAGTACTTC.

In its sample, this clonotype was seen many times. The V and J genes are TRBV9 and TRBJ2-5; TRBD1 might be the D (6 bases). Per germline, CDR1 SGDLS and CDR2 YYNGEE. The CDR3 runs to 16 residues. Trimming left V 3 bases short and J 5 bases short, with 20 bases between. The CDR3 region is CASSESGHPTVETQYF. Here the CDR3 DNA reads TGTGCCAGCAGCGAGTCGGGACATCCGACGGTGGAGACCCAGTACTTC.

V and J are TRBV24-1 and TRBJ2-2, with 9 positions matching TRBD2. In germline, CDR1 is KGHDR, CDR2 SFDVKD. The CDR3 loop spans 16 amino acids. CDR3 protein: CGASDWTSVNTGELFF. CDR3 DNA sequence: TGTGGGGCCAGTGATTGGACTAGCGTTAACACCGGGGAGCTGTTTTTT.

This clonotype was observed many times. The J gene is TRBJ1-1, the V gene TRBV7-2, with TRBD1 as a possible D gene (5 bases). Trimming took 4 bases from V and 2 from J, leaving 11 bases between them. CDR3 length: 14 amino acids. Looked up from germline, CDR1 is SGHTA and CDR2 is FQGNSA. Written as DNA, the CDR3 is TGTGCCAGCAGCTCGGTAAGGGGTAACACTGAAGCTTTCTTT. Its protein product is CASSSVRGNTEAFF.

This clonotype has at least ten counts. The chain recombines TRBV7-2 with TRBJ2-4; D might be TRBD1 (7 bases). CDR1 is SGHTA and CDR2 is FQGNSA in the germline V gene. The ends were cut back, 2 bases at V and 8 bases at J, with 19 bases in the middle. The CDR3 runs to 16 residues. The CDR3: CASSLSRQGRGYIQYF. CDR3 nucleotide sequence: TGTGCCAGCAGCTTATCCCGACAGGGTCGGGGGTACATTCAGTACTTC.

V usage is TRBV6-2 or TRBV6-3 and J usage is TRBJ1-5, with D possibly being TRBD1 (6 bases). Trimming cost V 7 bases and J 1 base, with 17 bases left between them. This CDR3 has 16 residues. The V gene's germline CDR1 is MNHEY and CDR2 SVGEGT. The CDR3 sequence: CASTLRARGSNQPQHF. The CDR3, as DNA: TGTGCCAGCACTTTACGGGCCAGGGGAAGCAATCAGCCCCAGCATTTT.

At least ten counts were recorded for this clonotype. The rearrangement uses TRBV20-1 and TRBJ2-7; 13 bases align to TRBD2. The germline gives CDR1 DFQATT, CDR2 SNEGSKA (reference sequence). V shed 0 bases and J 1 base; nucleotides not matched to a gene: 3. The CDR3 consists of 16 residues. This chain's CDR3 is CSARELAGGRSYEQYF. In nucleotides, the CDR3 is TGCAGTGCTAGAGAACTAGCGGGGGGGCGGTCCTACGAGCAGTACTTC.

This clonotype was recorded many times. This rearrangement joins TRBV29-1 to TRBJ2-7, with TRBD1 identical over 7 bases. Germline CDR1 SQVTM, CDR2 ANQGSEA. The length of the CDR3 is 12 residues. The V and J ends lost 7 bases and 2 bases, in that order; junction bases with no gene match: 5. Here the CDR3 reads CSAGDSPYEQYF. In nucleotides, the CDR3 is TGCAGCGCTGGGGACAGTCCCTACGAGCAGTACTTC.

This clonotype was seen ten or more times. The chain has TRBV7-9 and TRBJ1-1, with 7 bases that match TRBD1. This CDR3 has 15 residues. From germline, CDR1 is SEHNR and CDR2 FQNEAQ (reference sequence). The junction had 6 bases not matched to a gene; V was cut back by 2 bases and J by 3 bases. As DNA, the CDR3 is TGTGCCAGCAGCTTAACAGACAGGGCAGACACTGAAGCTTTCTTT. Its translation is CASSLTDRADTEAFF.

This clonotype was counted ten times or more. The chain recombines TRBV9 with TRBJ2-7, with 7 bases matching TRBD2. CDR3 length equals 14 residues. The V gene's germline CDR1 is SGDLS and CDR2 YYNGEE. After removal of 0 bases from V and 5 bases from J, the junction contained 5 bases not matched to a gene. As DNA, the CDR3 is TGTGCCAGCAGCGTAGTGGCGGGAGCCCACGAGCAGTACTTC. Protein sequence: CASSVVAGAHEQYF.

This clonotype is medium-sized in the sample. The chain carries TRBV28 and TRBJ2-7, with D uncertain. Per the germline V gene, CDR1 is MDHEN and CDR2 is SYDVKM. V lost 2 bases to trimming and J lost 2 bases, with 1 base between them. CDR3 length: 11 residues. Here the CDR3 reads CASSLAYEQYF. The CDR3 DNA reads TGTGCCAGCAGTTTAGCCTACGAGCAGTACTTC.

In this sample, this clonotype is medium-sized. V gene TRBV5-1 combines with J gene TRBJ2-1; 9 nucleotides line up with TRBD2. Trimming cost V 2 bases and J 1 base; bases outside gene matches: 1. From germline, CDR1 is SGHRS and CDR2 YFSETQ. The CDR3 runs to 15 residues. The CDR3 nucleotides read TGCGCCAGCAGCTTTAGCGGGAGTTCCTACAATGAGCAGTTCTTC. Residues: CASSFSGSSYNEQFF.

This clonotype was seen repeatedly, ten times or more. The chain couples TRBV20-1 to TRBJ2-7, with D unclear. The CDR3 covers 13 residues. V was clipped by 2 bases and J by 6 bases, with 14 bases between them. Per the germline V gene, CDR1 is DFQATT and CDR2 is SNEGSKA (reference sequence). In DNA form, the CDR3 reads TGCAGTGCTAGATCGCCAGTTGGGTTCGAGCAGTACTTC. Its translation: CSARSPVGFEQYF.

This clonotype was counted many times. The V and J genes are TRBV7-6 and TRBJ2-7; tentative D call: TRBD1 (5 bases). This CDR3 comprises 14 residues. Germline assignment: CDR1 SGHVS and CDR2 FNYEAQ. The V end was cut by 6 bases, the J end by 5 bases, with 17 bases between. CDR3 protein: CASSSPRTINEQYF. CDR3 DNA sequence: TGTGCCAGCAGTTCTCCACGGACAATCAACGAGCAGTACTTC.

In this sample, this clonotype turned up many times. This chain uses TRBV20-1 with TRBJ2-1; the match to TRBD1 covers 10 bases. V shed 6 bases and J 10 bases; nucleotides not matched to a gene: 9. CDR1 and CDR2 from the germline V gene are DFQATT and SNEGSKA (reference sequence). This CDR3 has 13 amino acids. The CDR3 here is CSALWDRGKEQFF. The CDR3, as DNA: TGCAGTGCCCTTTGGGACAGGGGAAAAGAGCAGTTCTTC.

This clonotype was picked up many times. This chain connects TRBV7-7 to TRBJ2-7, with unresolved D. Trimming took off 1 base at V and 5 bases at J, with 15 bases between the two ends. The CDR3 sequence is 15 residues long. Germline CDR1 reads SSHAT; CDR2 reads FNYEAQ (reference sequence). Here the CDR3 reads CASSLDGADGDEQYF. The CDR3 region has the DNA TGTGCCAGCAGCTTAGATGGCGCCGACGGAGACGAGCAGTACTTC.

This clonotype was seen many times. This sequence joins TRBV4-2 and TRBJ2-2; 7 bases are a match to TRBD1. V shed 1 base and J 3 bases; nucleotides not matched to a gene: 5. This CDR3 has 16 amino acids. The germline CDR1 and CDR2 sequences are LGHNA and YNFKEQ. The CDR3 DNA is TGTGCCAGCAGCCAAGGACGGGGACAGCACACCGGGGAGCTGTTTTTT. As protein: CASSQGRGQHTGELFF.

This clonotype was picked up many times. The V gene is TRBV20-1, the J gene TRBJ2-3; D is possibly TRBD2 (5 bases). Trimming shortened V by 5 bases and J by 5 bases, and 14 bases separated the two germline ends. The CDR3 loop spans 13 amino acids. Germline CDR1 DFQATT, CDR2 SNEGSKA (reference sequence). The CDR3 loop is CSAPPGGGDTQYF. CDR3 in DNA: TGCAGTGCTCCTCCGGGTGGAGGAGATACGCAGTATTTT.

This clonotype was seen at least ten times. The chain couples TRBV4-3 to TRBJ1-4, with D possibly TRBD1 on 6 matching bases. This CDR3 has 16 residues. From germline, CDR1 is LGHNA and CDR2 YSLEER. Trimming removed 0 bases at V and 4 bases at J, with 12 bases between. The CDR3: CASSQDRPGVNEKLFF. CDR3 nucleotides: TGCGCCAGCAGCCAAGATCGCCCAGGGGTTAATGAAAAACTGTTTTTT.

In its sample, this clonotype was seen many times. The genes are TRBV12-3 or TRBV12-4 and TRBJ2-2; D is unresolved. The CDR3 is made up of 13 amino acids. Between the trimmed V and J ends, which lost 8 bases and 6 bases, there was a span of 13 bases. The CDR3 sequence is CASYPAGPGELFF. In nucleotides, the CDR3 is TGTGCCAGCTACCCCGCCGGGCCCGGGGAGCTGTTTTTT.

This clonotype was seen many times. This chain joins TRBV27 and TRBJ2-2, with 10 bases fitting TRBD1. The ends lost 5 bases at V and 6 bases at J; junction bases unmatched: 18. This CDR3 spans 19 amino acids. Per germline, CDR1 MNHEY and CDR2 SMNVEV (reference sequence). DNA of the CDR3: TGTGCCAGCAGTGGGACAGGGGTCATCGTAGCGGGAAGGGCCGGGGAGCTGTTTTTT. Translated: CASSGTGVIVAGRAGELFF.

This clonotype was seen ten or more times. V gene TRBV29-1 combines with J gene TRBJ1-2, with D perhaps matching TRBD1 (6 bases). V was clipped by 4 bases and J by 8 bases, with 14 bases between them. Germline CDR1 SQVTM, CDR2 ANQGSEA. The CDR3 is 12 residues long. The CDR3 spells CSVVQGHRGYTF. The CDR3, as DNA: TGCAGCGTTGTCCAGGGGCATCGGGGCTACACCTTC.

This clonotype came up many times. CDR3 in amino acids: CASSQTGLGVYEQYF. DNA of the CDR3: TGCGCCAGCAGCCAAACGGGACTTGGGGTCTACGAGCAGTACTTC. The V gene is TRBV4-3, the J gene TRBJ2-7; tentatively, D is TRBD2 (6 bases). Germline CDR1 and CDR2: LGHNA and YSLEER. This CDR3 region has 15 residues. Trimming removed 2 bases from V and 3 bases from J, with 14 bases in between.

This clonotype turned up a few times. The chain combines TRBV9 with TRBJ2-5; 11 bases are a match to TRBD2. V gave up 0 bases and J gave up 5 bases; unmatched junction bases: 6. CDR3 length: 16 amino acids. Germline V CDR1 and CDR2: SGDLS, YYNGEE. CDR3 DNA sequence: TGTGCCAGCAGCGTAGCGGGACTAGCGGTGGGGGAGACCCAGTACTTC. Translating gives CASSVAGLAVGETQYF.